This entry lists 3 T cell receptor beta chains sequenced from one sample in a study of cytomegalovirus exposure and HLA in healthy donors. The PCR was carried out with 60 Vbeta primers and 13 Jbeta primers. The method was immunoSEQ multiplex PCR; TCRdb's version includes in-frame clones alone and lacks a portion of them. The repertoire includes approximately 120,000 clones, more than 75% of them detected once, and approximately 13% sits in the top ten. Sequencing used PBMCs. Receptors were obtained from a woman aged 55-70 years in good health and CMV-seropositive.

In its sample, this clone was seen a few times. The chain recombines TRBV4-3 with TRBJ1-1; D gene unclear. There are 15 residues in the CDR3. V was trimmed by 2 bases and J by 5 bases, leaving 15 bases between them. CDR1 LGHNA and CDR2 YSLEER come from the germline V gene. CDR3 coding DNA: TGCGCCAGCAGCCAATTGGGCTTGGTGAGAACTGAAGCTTTCTTT. The encoded protein is CASSQLGLVRTEAFF.

V gene TRBV5-1 combines with J gene TRBJ2-3, with TRBD1 as a possible D gene (6 bases). The CDR3 contains 16 residues. Germline assignment: CDR1 SGHRS and CDR2 YFSETQ. Trimming shortened V by 4 bases and J by 4 bases, and 19 bases separated the two germline ends. The CDR3 sequence: CASSPQPTGSADTQYF. The DNA of the CDR3 is TGCGCCAGCAGCCCCCAGCCAACAGGGAGCGCAGATACGCAGTATTTT.

The table lists this clone with a few counts. This sample also contains other DNA sequences that code for the same CDR3. The chain combines TRBV10-3 with TRBJ2-7; no clear D gene. CDR3 length equals 12 residues. V dropped 2 bases and J dropped 4 bases, with 6 bases sitting between them. Germline V CDR1 and CDR2: ENHRY, SYGVKD. This chain's CDR3 is CAISEEVYEQYF. CDR3 DNA sequence: TGTGCCATCAGTGAGGAGGTTTACGAGCAGTACTTC.